The 26 T cell receptor beta chains below all came from one sample that was sequenced in a study of cytomegalovirus exposure and HLA in healthy donors. Both 60 Vbeta primers and 13 Jbeta primers went into the PCR. Repertoires were generated with immunoSEQ multiplex PCR, while TCRdb's copy carries only in-frame clones and drops some. The sample holds under 150,000 clones, approximately 69% seen once. Sequencing used PBMCs. The receptor set was obtained from a woman in her forties in good health and CMV-seropositive.

The gene calls are TRBV4-1 and TRBJ2-5; D might be TRBD1 (6 bases). Deletions cut 4 bases from V and 5 bases from J, with 17 bases between. The CDR3 has 15 residues. Germline V lookup: CDR1 MGHRA, CDR2 YSYEKL. The CDR3 is CASSLQQGLGETQYF. Written as DNA, the CDR3 is TGCGCCAGCAGCCTCCAACAGGGATTGGGGGAGACCCAGTACTTC.

V and J are TRBV9 and TRBJ1-3; D unresolved. CDR1 SGDLS and CDR2 YYNGEE come from the germline V gene. The CDR3 runs 16 residues. With 3 bases removed from V and 0 bases from J, the gap between germline ends came to 13 bases. The CDR3 coding sequence is TGTGCCAGCAGCGCAACTCATAGCTACTCTGGAAACACCATATATTTT. This codes for CASSATHSYSGNTIYF.

This rearrangement joins TRBV18 to TRBJ2-1; 8 bases match TRBD2. Germline CDR1 is KGHSH and CDR2 is LQKENI. The V gene end was trimmed by 3 bases and the J gene end by 10 bases; junction bases not matched to a gene: 5. There are 13 residues in the CDR3. The CDR3 here is CASSPGLAGEQFF. CDR3 DNA sequence: TGTGCCAGCTCACCTGGACTAGCTGGCGAGCAGTTCTTC.

This clone turned up a few times. The chain employs TRBV14 and TRBJ1-4, with unresolved D. Germline CDR1 is SGHDN and CDR2 is FVKESK. The CDR3 sequence is 13 residues long. Trimming shortened V by 7 bases and J by 5 bases, and 11 bases separated the two germline ends. The CDR3 DNA is TGTGCCAGCAACACGAATCCGAATGAAAAACTGTTTTTT. This sequence encodes CASNTNPNEKLFF. Based on the CDR3 plus reference TRBV14 and TRBJ1-4, the full variable domain is EAGVTQFPSHSVIEKGQTVTLRCDPISGHDNLYWYRRVMGKEIKFLLHFVKESKQDESGMPNNRFLAERTGGTYSTLKVQPAELEDSGVYFCASNTNPNEKLFFGSGTQLSVL.

The chain is built from TRBV4-2 and TRBJ2-5; 8 bases are shared with TRBD2. CDR3 length: 17 residues. Per germline, CDR1 LGHNA and CDR2 YNFKEQ. V was clipped by 1 base and J by 2 bases; unmatched bases: 9. CDR3 sequence (DNA): TGTGCCAGCAGCCAAGGTCTGAGTAGCGGGGCGCAAGAGACCCAGTACTTC. It translates to CASSQGLSSGAQETQYF.

V is TRBV11-2 and J is TRBJ1-1; the match to TRBD1 covers 9 bases. This CDR3 has 13 amino acids. J lost 11 bases, V lost 4 bases, and 8 bases had no gene match. Germline V gives CDR1 SGHAT, CDR2 FQNNGV. The CDR3 sequence is CASSSDRGTGAFF. CDR3 coding DNA: TGTGCCAGCAGCTCCGACAGGGGGACCGGGGCTTTCTTT.

The chain employs TRBV9 and TRBJ2-7; TRBD1 matches 7 bases. CDR1 and CDR2 (germline): SGDLS, YYNGEE. This CDR3 is built from 15 residues. V lost 4 bases, J lost 1 base, and 8 bases stayed unmatched. CDR3 sequence reads: CASSSRRDRSYEQYF. The DNA for the CDR3 is TGTGCCAGCAGCTCCCGCCGGGACAGATCCTACGAGCAGTACTTC.

The V and J genes are TRBV9 and TRBJ2-7, with 9 bases lining up with TRBD2. V shed 1 base, J shed 3 bases, and the junction held 2 bases outside the gene matches. The CDR3 is 14 amino acids. Germline V gene data show CDR1 as SGDLS and CDR2 as YYNGEE. In nucleotides, the CDR3 is TGTGCCAGCAGCGTAAATAGCGGGAGCTACGAGCAGTACTTC. It yields the protein CASSVNSGSYEQYF.

V usage is TRBV2 and J usage is TRBJ2-3; TRBD1 might be the D (5 bases). Germline V gene data show CDR1 as SNHLY and CDR2 as FYNNEI. There are 11 residues in the CDR3. The V end was cut by 5 bases, the J end by 5 bases, with 5 bases between. The CDR3 loop is CASSQGDTQYF. The CDR3 nucleotides are TGTGCCAGCAGTCAGGGAGATACGCAGTATTTT.

This clone was seen a single time. The rearrangement links TRBV5-1 to TRBJ1-1, with D perhaps matching TRBD1 (5 bases). The CDR3 consists of 15 residues. The V and J ends lost 5 bases and 1 base respectively, with 15 bases between them. Germline V gene data show CDR1 as SGHRS and CDR2 as YFSETQ. The CDR3 bases are TGCGCCAGCAGAGCAAGCAGGGTTGCGAACACTGAAGCTTTCTTT. Translated: CASRASRVANTEAFF. Variable domain in full (rest from reference TRBV5-1 and TRBJ1-1): KAGVTQTPRYLIKTRGQQVTLSCSPISGHRSVSWYQQTPGQGLQFLFEYFSETQRNKGNFPGRFSGRQFSNSRSEMNVSTLELGDSALYLCASRASRVANTEAFFGQGTRLTVV.

The J gene is TRBJ1-2, the V gene TRBV6-5, with 9 bases identical to TRBD1. Germline-derived CDR1 and CDR2 are MNHEY and SVGAGI. The CDR3 runs 15 residues. The junction had 9 bases not matched to a gene; V was cut back by 4 bases and J by 6 bases. DNA for the CDR3: TGTGCCAGCAGTTGGACTATTTGGGACAGGGATGGCTACACCTTC. Translating it yields CASSWTIWDRDGYTF.

V gene TRBV29-1 combines with J gene TRBJ2-2; 14 nucleotides agree with TRBD2. This CDR3 contains 16 residues. Per the germline V gene, CDR1 is SQVTM and CDR2 is ANQGSEA. V was pared by 7 bases and J by 3 bases, with 7 bases of the junction left unmatched. This chain's CDR3 is CSARLAGGFHTGELFF. In DNA, the CDR3 is TGCAGCGCCCGACTAGCGGGAGGGTTTCACACCGGGGAGCTGTTTTTT.

The rearrangement uses TRBV5-1 and TRBJ2-1; 8 bases agree with TRBD1. CDR3 length: 15 residues. CDR1 and CDR2 (germline): SGHRS, YFSETQ. V was pared by 1 base and J by 0 bases, with 0 bases of the junction left unmatched. The DNA of the CDR3 is TGCGCCAGCAGCTTGACAGGGGGCTCCTACAATGAGCAGTTCTTC. Its protein is CASSLTGGSYNEQFF.

The genes are TRBV7-2 and TRBJ1-1, with 9 bases lining up with TRBD1. J was trimmed by 2 bases and V by 0 bases; bases with no gene match: 10. The CDR3 spans 18 residues. Germline CDR1 reads SGHTA; CDR2 reads FQGNSA. The CDR3 DNA sequence: TGTGCCAGCAGCTTAGCGAACTACAGGGGGCAGGGCAACACTGAAGCTTTCTTT. This codes for CASSLANYRGQGNTEAFF.

This clone was counted a few times. The chain uses TRBV19 and TRBJ2-7; 15 nucleotides line up with TRBD2. Germline lookup yields CDR1 LNHDA and CDR2 SQIVND (reference sequence). This CDR3 comprises 15 residues. V dropped 6 bases and J dropped 7; count of bases not matched to a gene: 7. The CDR3: CASSSGTSGRWEQYF. CDR3 nucleotides: TGTGCCAGTAGCTCCGGGACTAGCGGGAGGTGGGAGCAGTACTTC.

This clone appeared a few times. V and J are TRBV6-1 and TRBJ2-2, with 11 bases lining up with TRBD1. Unmatched junction bases numbered 3, after V lost 11 bases and J lost 4 bases. The V gene's germline CDR1 is MNHNS and CDR2 SASEGT. This CDR3 has 13 amino acids. CDR3 in DNA: TGTGCCGGGGGACAGGGGGTCACCGGGGAGCTGTTTTTT. This translates into CAGGQGVTGELFF.

The J gene is TRBJ2-7, the V gene TRBV11-1; 8 bases are shared with TRBD1. Trimming cost V 3 bases and J 0 bases; bases outside gene matches: 7. The germline gives CDR1 SGHAT, CDR2 FQDESV (reference sequence). CDR3 length: 16 residues. CDR3 nucleotide sequence: TGTGCCAGCAGCTTCGCAGGGGGCGGATTCTCCTACGAGCAGTACTTC. Translating gives CASSFAGGGFSYEQYF.

This clone was seen a single time. The chain uses TRBV7-2 and TRBJ2-1, with a tentative D call TRBD1 (6 bases). V lost 3 bases to trimming and J lost 9 bases, with 15 bases between them. This CDR3 comprises 14 residues. Germline loops: CDR1 SGHTA, CDR2 FQGNSA. The CDR3 protein is CASSLAGAKVEQFF. CDR3 DNA sequence: TGTGCCAGCAGCTTGGCAGGGGCTAAAGTTGAGCAGTTCTTC.

As for this clone: This same CDR3 is encoded by further DNA sequences in the sample. This chain connects TRBV4-1 to TRBJ2-7, with D perhaps TRBD1 (5 bases). Germline CDR1 is MGHRA and CDR2 is YSYEKL. The CDR3 totals 15 residues. V was clipped by 0 bases and J by 1 base, with 10 bases between them. Here the CDR3 reads CASSQDRQGSYEQYF. CDR3 bases: TGCGCCAGCAGCCAAGATCGGCAGGGTTCCTACGAGCAGTACTTC.

This rearrangement joins TRBV27 to TRBJ2-5, with 7 bases that match TRBD1. The closer fit of TRBJ2-7 to the DNA end suggests the J call may be wrong. Germline V lookup: CDR1 MNHEY, CDR2 SMNVEV (reference sequence). CDR3 length equals 14 residues. The CDR3 region has the DNA TGTGCCACCCCCTCGTCCGGGACAGATTACGAGCAGTACTTC. This codes for CATPSSGTDYEQYF.

The chain combines TRBV7-9 with TRBJ2-5; D remains unclear. Germline V gene lookup returns CDR1 SEHNR and CDR2 FQNEAQ (reference sequence). V was pared by 3 bases and J by 4 bases, with 6 bases between. The CDR3 contains 12 residues. CDR3 protein: CASSLRPETQYF. CDR3 bases: TGTGCCAGCAGCTTGCGTCCAGAGACCCAGTACTTC.

This chain connects TRBV11-2 to TRBJ1-3, with 8 nucleotides matching TRBD1. This CDR3 has 15 amino acids. V was clipped by 7 bases and J by 3 bases; unmatched bases: 8. CDR1 is SGHAT and CDR2 is FQNNGV in the germline V gene. The CDR3 sequence: CASTYSTGVGNTIYF. The CDR3 DNA reads as TGTGCCAGCACCTACTCGACAGGGGTTGGAAACACCATATATTTT.

The V gene is TRBV18, the J gene TRBJ2-3; no definite D call. Trimming stripped 0 bases from V and 6 bases from J, with 7 bases between. This CDR3 spans 13 amino acids. Germline CDR1 reads KGHSH; CDR2 reads LQKENI. Here the CDR3 reads CASSPPSGDTQYF. CDR3 nucleotides: TGTGCCAGCTCACCACCGTCCGGGGATACGCAGTATTTT.

V usage is TRBV27 and J usage is TRBJ2-1; 9 bases map to TRBD1. V shed 1 base, J shed 8 bases, and the junction held 9 bases outside the gene matches. Per the germline V gene, CDR1 is MNHEY and CDR2 is SMNVEV (reference sequence). This CDR3 contains 16 residues. CDR3: CASSLLGGQGIDEQFF. The DNA for the CDR3 is TGTGCCAGCAGTTTATTAGGGGGACAGGGTATCGATGAGCAGTTCTTC.

The chain combines TRBV6-5 with TRBJ2-2, with TRBD2 identical over 10 bases. CDR1 and CDR2 from the germline V gene are MNHEY and SVGAGI. This CDR3 contains 16 residues. J gave up 2 bases and V 3 bases, and 3 bases lay outside the gene matches. The CDR3 DNA sequence: TGTGCCAGCAGTTATAGCGGGGGGACTAACACCGGGGAGCTGTTTTTT. Its protein product is CASSYSGGTNTGELFF.

The chain joins TRBV29-1 to TRBJ2-7; 8 nucleotides match TRBD1. CDR3 size: 14 residues. Trimming cost V 5 bases and J 7 bases; bases outside gene matches: 13. Germline V gives CDR1 SQVTM, CDR2 ANQGSEA. CDR3 nucleotide sequence: TGCAGCGTTTCCTCCTTATCTACAGGGGGAGAGCAGTACTTC. Its translation is CSVSSLSTGGEQYF.